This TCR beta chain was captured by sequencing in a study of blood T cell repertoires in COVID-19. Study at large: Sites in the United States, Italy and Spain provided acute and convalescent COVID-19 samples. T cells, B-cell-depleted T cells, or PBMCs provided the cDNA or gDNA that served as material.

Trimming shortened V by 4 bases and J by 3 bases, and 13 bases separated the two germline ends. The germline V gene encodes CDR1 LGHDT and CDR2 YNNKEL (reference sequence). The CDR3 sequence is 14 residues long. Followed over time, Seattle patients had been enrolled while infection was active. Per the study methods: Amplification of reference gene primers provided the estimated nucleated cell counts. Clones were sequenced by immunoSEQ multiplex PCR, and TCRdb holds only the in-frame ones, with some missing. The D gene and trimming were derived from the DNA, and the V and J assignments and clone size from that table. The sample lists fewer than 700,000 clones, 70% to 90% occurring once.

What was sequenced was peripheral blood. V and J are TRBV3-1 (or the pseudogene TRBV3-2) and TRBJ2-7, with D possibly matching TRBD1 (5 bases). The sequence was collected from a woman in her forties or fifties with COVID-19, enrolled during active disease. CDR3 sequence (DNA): TGTGCCAGCAGCCGTGGGGCGGCAGTCTACGAGCAGTACTTC. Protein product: CASSRGAAVYEQYF.